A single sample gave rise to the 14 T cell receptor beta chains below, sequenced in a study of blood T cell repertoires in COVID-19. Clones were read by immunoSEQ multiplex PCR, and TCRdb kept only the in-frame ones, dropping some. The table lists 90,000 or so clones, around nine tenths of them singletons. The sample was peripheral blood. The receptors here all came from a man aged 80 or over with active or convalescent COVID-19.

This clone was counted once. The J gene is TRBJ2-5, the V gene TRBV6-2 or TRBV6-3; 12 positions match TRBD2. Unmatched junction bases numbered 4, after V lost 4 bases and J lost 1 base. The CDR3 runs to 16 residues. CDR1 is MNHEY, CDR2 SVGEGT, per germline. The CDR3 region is CASSSLAGGLQETQYF. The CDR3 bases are TGTGCCAGCAGTTCTCTAGCGGGAGGGCTCCAAGAGACCCAGTACTTC.

The CDR3 protein is CASSLSVSGRYEQYF. CDR3 sequence (DNA): TGTGCCAGCAGTTTATCCGTCAGCGGGAGGTACGAGCAGTACTTC. The chain uses TRBV27 and TRBJ2-7; 9 bases fit TRBD2. Germline loops: CDR1 MNHEY, CDR2 SMNVEV (reference sequence). With 0 bases clipped from V and 4 bases from J, the junction kept 4 bases outside the gene matches. This CDR3 has 15 amino acids.

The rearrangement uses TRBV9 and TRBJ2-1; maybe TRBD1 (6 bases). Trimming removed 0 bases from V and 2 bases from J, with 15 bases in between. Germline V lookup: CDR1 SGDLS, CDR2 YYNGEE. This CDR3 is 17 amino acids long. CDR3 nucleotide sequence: TGTGCCAGCAGCGTAGGAAGTCGGGCAGGGGCCTACAATGAGCAGTTCTTC. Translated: CASSVGSRAGAYNEQFF.

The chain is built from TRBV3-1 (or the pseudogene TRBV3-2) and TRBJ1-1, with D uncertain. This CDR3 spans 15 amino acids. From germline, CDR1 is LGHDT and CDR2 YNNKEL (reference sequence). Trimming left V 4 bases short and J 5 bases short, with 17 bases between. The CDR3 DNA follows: TGTGCCAGCAGCCTGTCGCCCCAAACTGATACTGAAGCTTTCTTT. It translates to CASSLSPQTDTEAFF.

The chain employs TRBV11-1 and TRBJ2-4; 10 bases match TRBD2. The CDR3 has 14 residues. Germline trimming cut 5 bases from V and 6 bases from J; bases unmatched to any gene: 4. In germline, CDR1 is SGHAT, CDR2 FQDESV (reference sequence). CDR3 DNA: TGTGCCAGCAGCCCGGGACTAGCGAGAAACATTCAGTACTTC. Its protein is CASSPGLARNIQYF.

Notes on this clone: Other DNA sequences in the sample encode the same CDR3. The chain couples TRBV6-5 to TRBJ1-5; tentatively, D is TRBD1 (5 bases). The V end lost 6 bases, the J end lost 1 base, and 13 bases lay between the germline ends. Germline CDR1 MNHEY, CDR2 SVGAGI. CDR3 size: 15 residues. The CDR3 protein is CASSRGQGSNQPQHF. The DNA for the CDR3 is TGTGCCAGCAGCCGTGGTCAGGGAAGCAATCAGCCCCAGCATTTT.

CDR3 in DNA: TGTGCCAGCAGTCCCAGGACAGGGGTGGTCGATACGCAGTATTTT. It specifies CASSPRTGVVDTQYF. The chain has TRBV27 and TRBJ2-3, with 9 bases fitting TRBD1. Trimming cost V 5 bases and J 6 bases; bases outside gene matches: 9. Germline lookup yields CDR1 MNHEY and CDR2 SMNVEV (reference sequence). The CDR3 is made up of 15 amino acids.

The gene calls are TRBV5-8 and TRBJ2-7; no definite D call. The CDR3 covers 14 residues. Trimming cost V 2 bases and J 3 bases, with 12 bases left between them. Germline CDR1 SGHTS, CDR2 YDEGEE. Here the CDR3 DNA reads TGTGCCAGCAGCTTCCCCTCAGGCTTCTACGAGCAGTACTTC. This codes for CASSFPSGFYEQYF.

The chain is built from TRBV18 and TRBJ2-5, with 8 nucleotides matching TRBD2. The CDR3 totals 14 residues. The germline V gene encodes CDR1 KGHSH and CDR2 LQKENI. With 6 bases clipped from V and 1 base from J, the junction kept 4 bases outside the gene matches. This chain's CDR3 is CASSELAVQETQYF. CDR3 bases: TGTGCCAGCTCCGAACTAGCGGTCCAAGAGACCCAGTACTTC.

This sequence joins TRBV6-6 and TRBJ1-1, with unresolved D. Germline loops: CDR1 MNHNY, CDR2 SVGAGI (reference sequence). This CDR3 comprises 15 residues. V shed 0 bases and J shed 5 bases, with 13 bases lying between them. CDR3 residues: CASSYSPRAGTEAFF. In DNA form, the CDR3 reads TGTGCCAGCAGTTACTCGCCAAGGGCGGGGACTGAAGCTTTCTTT.

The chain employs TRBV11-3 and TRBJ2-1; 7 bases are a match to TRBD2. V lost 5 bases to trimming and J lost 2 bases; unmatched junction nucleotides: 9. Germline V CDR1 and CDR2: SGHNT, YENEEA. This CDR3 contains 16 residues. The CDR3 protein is CASSQTSQKPYNEQFF. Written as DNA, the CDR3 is TGTGCCAGCAGCCAGACTAGCCAGAAACCCTACAATGAGCAGTTCTTC.

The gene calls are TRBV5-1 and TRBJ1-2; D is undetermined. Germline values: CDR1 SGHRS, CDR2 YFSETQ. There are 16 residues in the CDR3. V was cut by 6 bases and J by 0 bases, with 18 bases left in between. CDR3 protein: CASTLTFQAANYGYTF. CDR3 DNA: TGCGCCAGCACCCTGACCTTCCAAGCGGCTAACTATGGCTACACCTTC.

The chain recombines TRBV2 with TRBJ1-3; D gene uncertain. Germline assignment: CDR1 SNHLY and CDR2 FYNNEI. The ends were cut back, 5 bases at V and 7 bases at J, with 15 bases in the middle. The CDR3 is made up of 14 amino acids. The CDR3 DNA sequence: TGTGCCAGCAGTAAGGAAGGCCGGCGGAACACCATATATTTT. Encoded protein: CASSKEGRRNTIYF.

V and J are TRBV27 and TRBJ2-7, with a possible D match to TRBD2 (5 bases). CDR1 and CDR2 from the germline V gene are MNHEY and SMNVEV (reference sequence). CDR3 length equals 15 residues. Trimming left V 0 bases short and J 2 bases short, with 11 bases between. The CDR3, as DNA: TGTGCCAGCAGTTTATCGAGGACTCCAACCTACGAGCAGTACTTC. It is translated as CASSLSRTPTYEQYF.